This T cell receptor beta chain was documented in a study of cytomegalovirus exposure and HLA in healthy donors. Study results and caveats: A later analysis reportedly identified an Asian-associated ancestry cluster as carrying fewer N-insertions than the approximately 730-donor mean. Later analysis showed TCR association rates varying by HLA locus, highest for DRB1 and lowest for HLA-C. Indistinguishable V segments such as TRBV6-2 and TRBV6-3 were excluded.

Comments on this clone: Its antigen is still unknown.

The PCR made use of 60 Vbeta and 13 Jbeta primers. In the original workflow: Later, an analysis found 80 million or so unique TCR beta chains, and roughly 10 million of these were shared. The data were produced by immunoSEQ multiplex PCR, yet TCRdb's version contains in-frame clones alone and is incomplete. V, J and clone size reflect that table, while D and trimming were determined from the DNA. The table lists 60,000 to 85,000 clones, with approximately 15% in the top ten. Germline-derived CDR1 and CDR2 are SNHLY and FYNNEI. Trimming stripped 2 bases from V and 1 base from J, with 12 bases between. The length of the CDR3 is 16 residues.

The sequence was collected from a man between 45 and 60 years old in good health and CMV-seropositive. The chain uses TRBV2 and TRBJ2-1; D is possibly TRBD2 (6 bases). Input material: PBMCs. This CDR3 reads CASSERAGRSYNEQFF. CDR3 DNA: TGTGCCAGCAGTGAACGGGCGGGAAGATCCTACAATGAGCAGTTCTTC.